This TCR beta chain was documented in a study of CD8 T cells in ankylosing spondylitis (TCRdb year 2017). Notes on the research overall: The study set out to find disease-linked TCR variants by profiling T cell receptor beta repertoires in ankylosing spondylitis patients and healthy donors. Samples of peripheral blood were taken, and for ankylosing spondylitis patients, synovial fluid was collected as well. The full study cohort comprised about 23 ankylosing spondylitis patients and over a hundred healthy donors. Study-wide conclusions, independent of this receptor: According to the report, matched synovial fluid samples from ankylosing spondylitis patients were significantly enriched for the disease-linked clones. Some of the motif variants had been reported before in the synovial fluid and blood of reactive arthritis patients, a finding that suggests common disease-initiation mechanisms. A TCR beta motif made up of several highly homologous amino acid variants appeared to be characteristic of blood from ankylosing spondylitis patients. A CD8+ phenotype was shown by the disease-linked clones, which were found at relatively low frequencies in peripheral blood.

This clonotype came up many times. Its antigen remains undetermined. No qualities accompany the bases; no much larger clone lies one base away. The CDR3 contains 15 residues, cysteine and phenylalanine counted. The sequence is cut down to CDR3 DNA, 45 bases in frame from base 1. The germline V gene (reference sequence) specifies MNHEY as CDR1 and SMNVEV as CDR2. Trimming removed 3 bases from V and 5 bases from J, leaving 16 bases between the germline ends. The sequencer was an Illumina HiSeq 2500. Quantitative 5'-RACE with molecular barcodes was the method used to prepare the TCR beta libraries. As for how the authors treated the data: A new computational method based on a probabilistic model of VDJ rearrangement was used to identify disease-linked TCR variants. TCRdb passed the public sequencing reads through fastp at Q25 and MiXCR, retaining productive beta sequences. Identical CDR3 protein sequences are pooled into one entry, listed with their most common genes and DNA. TCRdb assigned the V and J calls; the authors' analysis was not used. The sample records 130,000 or so distinct CDR3 sequences, 6.5% to 9% of which are singletons. The biggest ten clones account for 10% to 15% of the sample.

The sequence derives from a male donor with ankylosing spondylitis or in good health (not recorded which). The sample was blood, either unsorted or a sorted T cell fraction (not recorded which). The V and J genes are TRBV27 and TRBJ2-5, with the D gene uncertain. The nucleotide sequence reads as follows: TGTGCCAGCAGTTTGGGTTTAGGGCTAGAGGAGACCCAGTACTTC. Translated, this gives CASSLGLGLEETQYF.